This T cell receptor beta chain emerged from a study of immune evolution from preneoplasia to lung adenocarcinoma. The ends were cut back, 0 bases at V and 1 base at J, with 12 bases in the middle. The length of the CDR3 is 16 residues. In germline, CDR1 is SGHDN, CDR2 FVKESK. Sequencing used immunoSEQ multiplex PCR; TCRdb keeps in-frame clones, though not all of them. The sample lists around 4,600 clones, roughly 80% seen once, with approximately 10% in the top ten. Histologic diagnosis was independently verified by two lung pathologists. Nucleic acids came from premalignant or tumor cells enriched by macro-dissection.

J is TRBJ2-5 and V is TRBV14; D gene ambiguous. The material sequenced was FFPE minimally invasive lung adenocarcinoma tissue. The origin of this receptor is a person aged 55-85 years with lung adenocarcinoma. The CDR3 sequence: CASSQDAGTFQETQYF. The DNA for the CDR3 is TGTGCCAGCAGCCAAGACGCAGGTACCTTCCAAGAGACCCAGTACTTC.